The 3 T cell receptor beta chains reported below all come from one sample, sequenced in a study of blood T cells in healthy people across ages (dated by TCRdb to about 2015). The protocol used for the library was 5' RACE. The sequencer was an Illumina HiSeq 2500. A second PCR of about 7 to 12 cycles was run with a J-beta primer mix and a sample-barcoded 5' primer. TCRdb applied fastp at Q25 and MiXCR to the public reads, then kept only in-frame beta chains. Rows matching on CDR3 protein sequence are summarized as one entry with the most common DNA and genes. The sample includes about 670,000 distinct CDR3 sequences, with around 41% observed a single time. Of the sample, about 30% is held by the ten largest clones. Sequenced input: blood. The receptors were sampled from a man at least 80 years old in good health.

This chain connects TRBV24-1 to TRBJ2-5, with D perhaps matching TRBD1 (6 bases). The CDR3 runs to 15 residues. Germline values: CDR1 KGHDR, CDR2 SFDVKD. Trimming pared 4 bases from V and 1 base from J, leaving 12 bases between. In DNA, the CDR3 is TGTGCCACCAGTGACACTGGACAGCTCCAAGAGACCCAGTACTTC. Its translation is CATSDTGQLQETQYF.

The CDR3 sequence: CASSYSGGGRETQYF. Written as DNA, the CDR3 is TGTGCCAGCAGCTATAGCGGGGGCGGTCGCGAGACCCAGTACTTC. This rearrangement joins TRBV14 to TRBJ2-5; TRBD2 aligns across 9 bases. The germline V gene has CDR1 SGHDN and CDR2 FVKESK. This CDR3 comprises 15 residues. The J segment lost 5 bases and the V segment lost 5 bases, leaving 9 bases of the junction unmatched.

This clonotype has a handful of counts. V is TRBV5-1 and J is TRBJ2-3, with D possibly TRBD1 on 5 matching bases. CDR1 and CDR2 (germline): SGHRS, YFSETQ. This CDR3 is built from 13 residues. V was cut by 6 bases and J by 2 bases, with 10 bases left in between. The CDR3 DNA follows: TGCGCCAGCAAGGCAGGACACACAGATACGCAGTATTTT. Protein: CASKAGHTDTQYF.